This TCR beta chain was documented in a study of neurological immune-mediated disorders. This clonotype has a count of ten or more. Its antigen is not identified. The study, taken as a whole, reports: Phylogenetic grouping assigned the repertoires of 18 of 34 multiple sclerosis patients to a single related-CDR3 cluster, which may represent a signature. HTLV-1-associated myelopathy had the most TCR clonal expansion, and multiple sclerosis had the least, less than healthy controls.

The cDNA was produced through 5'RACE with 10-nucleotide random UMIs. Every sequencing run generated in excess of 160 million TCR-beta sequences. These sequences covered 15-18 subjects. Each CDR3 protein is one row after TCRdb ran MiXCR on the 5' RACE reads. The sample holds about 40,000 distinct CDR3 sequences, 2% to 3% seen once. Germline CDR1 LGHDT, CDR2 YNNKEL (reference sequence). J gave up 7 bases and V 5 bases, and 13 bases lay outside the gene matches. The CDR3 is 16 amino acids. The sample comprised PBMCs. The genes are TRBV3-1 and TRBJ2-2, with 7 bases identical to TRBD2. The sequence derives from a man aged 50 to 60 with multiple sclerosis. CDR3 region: CASSVAPSGDNGELFF. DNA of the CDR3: TGTGCCAGCAGCGTCGCCCCGAGCGGGGATAACGGGGAGCTGTTTTTT.